This entry features one T cell receptor beta chain sequence. The source of the sample is a study of blood T cells in healthy people across ages. V dropped 5 bases and J dropped 2 bases, with 13 bases sitting between them. Germline CDR1 SGHTA, CDR2 FQGNSA. The CDR3 runs 16 residues. A second PCR of 7 to 11 cycles used a sample-barcoded 5' primer and a J-beta primer mix. TCRdb passed the 5' RACE reads through MiXCR, listing each CDR3 protein once. The sample holds roughly 800,000 distinct CDR3 sequences, about 62% seen once. The material sequenced was blood. The rearrangement uses TRBV7-2 and TRBJ2-6, with no clear D. This sequence originates from a man aged 30-40 years in good health. The CDR3 DNA reads as TGTACCAGCAGCCCGCCCCCCCTGGCTGGGGCCAACGTCCTGACTTTC. Its translation: CTSSPPPLAGANVLTF.